What follows are 18 T cell receptor beta chains derived from one specimen sequenced in a study of PD-L1 blockade in urothelial cancer. The repertoire was sequenced with immunoSEQ multiplex PCR; TCRdb's copy has only in-frame clones and lacks some. This sample has around 63,000 clones, with roughly 79% found just once. Time point indicated: pretreatment peripheral blood. Specimen: PBMCs, collected around atezolizumab (anti-PD-L1) treatment. The receptors derive from a man in his 70s with urothelial cancer.

The chain has TRBV4-3 and TRBJ2-7; 7 nucleotides agree with TRBD2. This CDR3 comprises 12 residues. The trim removed 0 bases at V and 9 bases at J, leaving 2 bases unmatched. CDR1 is LGHNA, CDR2 YSLEER, per germline. CDR3 loop: CASSQDGLVQYF. CDR3 DNA sequence: TGCGCCAGCAGCCAAGATGGACTAGTGCAGTACTTC.

The chain couples TRBV6-4 to TRBJ2-7; D is ambiguous. The CDR3 contains 13 residues. Germline V lookup: CDR1 MRHNA, CDR2 SNTAGT. The V gene lost 6 bases and the J gene lost 3 bases, with 12 bases spanning the gap. CDR3 in amino acids: CASRPIPGYEQYF. In nucleotides, the CDR3 is TGTGCCAGCAGGCCCATCCCGGGCTACGAGCAGTACTTC.

V and J are TRBV5-1 and TRBJ1-1, with D possibly TRBD1 on 6 matching bases. Germline V lookup: CDR1 SGHRS, CDR2 YFSETQ. The ends were cut back, 4 bases at V and 0 bases at J, with 22 bases in the middle. The CDR3 is 18 residues long. The CDR3 DNA reads as TGCGCCAGCAGCGTGGACAGCCACGGGGTATATATGAACACTGAAGCTTTCTTT. This gives the protein CASSVDSHGVYMNTEAFF.

V and J are TRBV19 and TRBJ1-5, with D perhaps matching TRBD1 (6 bases). V lost 2 bases and J 6 bases, leaving 17 bases between the germline ends. Germline V gene data show CDR1 as LNHDA and CDR2 as SQIVND (reference sequence). There are 16 residues in the CDR3. As DNA, the CDR3 is TGTGCCAGTAGTATACGTGGCAGGGGATCGGTTCAGCCCCAGCATTTT. Translating it yields CASSIRGRGSVQPQHF.

This clone was found once. This chain uses TRBV6-4 with TRBJ2-2, with D maybe TRBD2 (6 bases). The V end lost 3 bases, the J end lost 4 bases, and 9 bases lay between the germline ends. The length of the CDR3 is 14 residues. CDR1 and CDR2 from the germline V gene are MRHNA and SNTAGT. The CDR3 sequence: CASSEMGGTGELFF. The CDR3, as DNA: TGTGCCAGCAGTGAGATGGGAGGCACCGGGGAGCTGTTTTTT.

This chain uses TRBV4-3 with TRBJ1-1; D might be TRBD1 (5 bases). V dropped 4 bases and J dropped 2 bases, with 14 bases sitting between them. The CDR3 totals 15 residues. Per the germline V gene, CDR1 is LGHNA and CDR2 is YSLEER. Here the CDR3 DNA reads TGCGCCAGCAGCCGGGATCCGGGGGAAAACACTGAAGCTTTCTTT. This encodes CASSRDPGENTEAFF.

The chain carries TRBV19 and TRBJ2-5; TRBD1 is a possible D gene (5 bases). CDR1 and CDR2 (germline): LNHDA, SQIVND (reference sequence). This CDR3 region has 15 residues. V was clipped by 3 bases and J by 0 bases, with 11 bases between them. The CDR3 coding sequence is TGTGCCAGTAGTATGAACAGGTGGTACCAAGAGACCCAGTACTTC. Its protein is CASSMNRWYQETQYF.

The chain recombines TRBV6-1 with TRBJ1-4, with TRBD1 matching 9 bases. The CDR3 extends over 15 amino acids. Germline CDR1 reads MNHNS; CDR2 reads SASEGT. V dropped 7 bases and J dropped 8; count of bases not matched to a gene: 11. DNA for the CDR3: TGTGCCAGCAAATCCCGGTACAGGGGGCAGGAAAAACTGTTTTTT. Its translation: CASKSRYRGQEKLFF.

The chain uses TRBV19 and TRBJ1-5; no firm D call. Trimming removed 5 bases at V and 0 bases at J, with 11 bases between. The length of the CDR3 is 15 residues. Germline loops: CDR1 LNHDA, CDR2 SQIVND (reference sequence). The CDR3 nucleotides are TGTGCCAGTAGTTCGGGGTTTTTTAGCAATCAGCCCCAGCATTTT. It translates to CASSSGFFSNQPQHF. The whole variable domain, filled in from reference TRBV19 and TRBJ1-5, reads DGGITQSPKYLFRKEGQNVTLSCEQNLNHDAMYWYRQDPGQGLRLIYYSQIVNDFQKGDIAEGYSVSREKKESFPLTVTSAQKNPTAFYLCASSSGFFSNQPQHFGDGTRLSIL.

The CDR3 sequence is CASSLVGGQGEGYTF. The CDR3 coding sequence is TGCGCCAGCAGCTTGGTTGGTGGACAGGGCGAGGGCTACACCTTC. The chain couples TRBV5-1 to TRBJ1-2; TRBD1 agrees at 8 bases. The CDR3 is made up of 15 amino acids. Germline V gene lookup returns CDR1 SGHRS and CDR2 YFSETQ. After removal of 0 bases from V and 8 bases from J, the junction contained 9 bases not matched to a gene.

V gene TRBV29-1 combines with J gene TRBJ2-2; the D gene is possibly TRBD2 (6 bases). V dropped 8 bases and J dropped 5 bases, with 18 bases sitting between them. Germline V gene lookup returns CDR1 SQVTM and CDR2 ANQGSEA. The CDR3 has 14 amino acids. The CDR3 DNA follows: TGCAGCCCTGAACTGGAGGGTTTAACCGGGGAGCTGTTTTTT. Its protein is CSPELEGLTGELFF.

V usage is TRBV5-1 and J usage is TRBJ2-5, with TRBD1 matching over 7 bases. V shed 4 bases and J 2 bases; nucleotides not matched to a gene: 8. The CDR3 has 15 residues. Germline values: CDR1 SGHRS, CDR2 YFSETQ. The DNA for the CDR3 is TGCGCCAGCAGCGTACAAGGGACAGAACAAGAGACCCAGTACTTC. It specifies CASSVQGTEQETQYF.

This sequence joins TRBV5-1 and TRBJ1-4; no definite D call. Trimming removed 7 bases at V and 0 bases at J, with 7 bases between. Germline loops: CDR1 SGHRS, CDR2 YFSETQ. The CDR3 is made up of 13 amino acids. Written as DNA, the CDR3 is TGCGCCAGCTCCCGAGCAACTAATGAAAAACTGTTTTTT. This gives the protein CASSRATNEKLFF.

The V and J genes are TRBV5-1 and TRBJ2-1; 7 bases match TRBD2. This CDR3 spans 16 amino acids. CDR1 is SGHRS and CDR2 is YFSETQ in the germline V gene. V shed 0 bases and J 3 bases; nucleotides not matched to a gene: 6. The CDR3: CASSLVGAGDYNEQFF. The DNA for the CDR3 is TGCGCCAGCAGCTTGGTTGGGGCGGGGGACTACAATGAGCAGTTCTTC.

The chain combines TRBV18 with TRBJ1-5; tentatively, D is TRBD1 (5 bases). Germline CDR1 reads KGHSH; CDR2 reads LQKENI. The CDR3 spans 14 residues. Trimming removed 1 base at V and 4 bases at J, with 8 bases between. The chain's CDR3 is CASSPQSGNQPQHF. The CDR3 nucleotides are TGTGCCAGCTCACCACAATCAGGGAATCAGCCCCAGCATTTT.

V is TRBV7-6 and J is TRBJ1-5, with D tentatively TRBD1 (6 bases). The CDR3 is 16 amino acids. The V gene's germline CDR1 is SGHVS and CDR2 FNYEAQ. The V end was cut by 1 base, the J end by 2 bases, with 12 bases between. For the CDR3, the DNA is TGTGCCAGCAGCTTAGGAACAGGGACGGGCAATCAGCCCCAGCATTTT. This codes for CASSLGTGTGNQPQHF.

The V gene is TRBV9, the J gene TRBJ2-1; D may be TRBD1 (5 bases). Looked up from germline, CDR1 is SGDLS and CDR2 is YYNGEE. This CDR3 has 14 residues. Trimming removed 1 base from V and 4 bases from J, with 9 bases in between. The CDR3: CASSVTGPYNEQFF. The CDR3 region has the DNA TGTGCCAGCAGCGTAACAGGCCCTTACAATGAGCAGTTCTTC.

Here the CDR3 DNA reads TGTGCCAGCAGTTACGAGTTCACAGATACGCAGTATTTT. Amino acid sequence: CASSYEFTDTQYF. The V call is TRBV6-5, the J call TRBJ2-3; D is unclear. CDR1 and CDR2 (germline): MNHEY, SVGAGI. CDR3 length: 13 residues. V was clipped by 2 bases and J by 2 bases, with 5 bases between them.